This T cell receptor beta chain was profiled in a study of graft-versus-host responses after intestinal transplantation. CDR1 is MDHEN and CDR2 is SYDVKM in the germline V gene. The CDR3 consists of 15 residues. Trimming pared 6 bases from V and 0 bases from J, leaving 12 bases between. Regarding this clone: Antigen: not known.

The data were produced by immunoSEQ multiplex PCR, yet TCRdb's version contains in-frame clones alone and is incomplete. The table has about 81,000 clones, 85% to 90% seen once. Sequencing used unstimulated CD4+ T cells sorted from spleen or lymph node cells, obtained before intestinal transplant. The rearrangement joins TRBV28 to TRBJ1-5; D is ambiguous. This TCR was recovered from a human donor who received an intestinal transplant. The chain's CDR3 is CASSLTGLSNQPQHF. Written as DNA, the CDR3 is TGTGCCAGCAGCCTCACTGGACTTAGCAATCAGCCCCAGCATTTT.